The rows below give T cell receptor beta chains drawn from one sample of a study of T cell repertoires in cytomegalovirus infection. One entry per CDR3 protein, called by TCRdb with MiXCR from the reads. Seen here are nearly 650,000 distinct CDR3 sequences, 20% to 25% observed once, and the top ten hold under 8.5%. Input material: CD8+ T cells from PBMCs. The receptor set was obtained from a human donor in good health (CMV status not recorded). Some clones in this sample may be carry-over from other donors' samples. Each CDR3 is given with its conserved first and last residue. The D gene is left open where the match is weak. Rows give clone size only sometimes, using once, few, many, or a class for an expanded clone.

>TRBD1|TRBJ2-2|TRBV11-2|many
CASSFPGQGGTGELFF
TGTGCCAGCAGCTTTCCTGGACAGGGTGGCACCGGGGAGCTGTTTTTT
>TRBD1|TRBJ1-1|TRBV28|-
CASSSGTGSLLAEAFF
TGTGCCAGCAGTTCCGGGACAGGGAGCCTACTTGCTGAAGCTTTCTTT
>-|TRBJ2-1|TRBV5-1|once
CASTSDLYFGTRPYNEQFF
TGCGCCAGCACCTCCGATTTGTATTTCGGGACCCGACCCTACAATGAGCAGTTCTTC
>-|TRBJ2-1|TRBV6-2/TRBV6-3|many
CASSLTSYNEQFF
TGTGCCAGCAGCTTAACCTCCTACAATGAGCAGTTCTTC
>TRBD1|TRBJ1-1|TRBV2|-
CASTDRGGNAEAFF
TGTGCCAGCACTGACAGGGGGGGCAACGCTGAAGCTTTCTTT
>-|TRBJ2-4|TRBV7-9|few
CASSLVGGGYLAKNIQYF
TGTGCCAGCAGCTTAGTGGGGGGCGGATATCTAGCCAAAAACATTCAGTACTTC
>-|TRBJ2-3|TRBV19|-
CASTNGGTDTQYF
TGTGCCAGTACTAACGGAGGCACAGATACGCAGTATTTT
>-|TRBJ1-3|TRBV6-6|once
CVSSAHPSSGNTIYF
TGTGTCAGCTCCGCCCATCCGAGCTCTGGAAACACCATATATTTT
>-|TRBJ2-2|TRBV6-5|-
CASSYDEGTGELFF
TGTGCCAGCAGTTACGACGAGGGGACCGGGGAGCTGTTTTTT
>-|TRBJ2-2|TRBV10-3|-
CAIRIGSDGELFF
TGTGCCATCAGGATAGGTTCCGACGGGGAGCTGTTTTTT
>TRBD1|TRBJ1-4|TRBV6-2/TRBV6-3|few
CASSPGTGLEKLFF
TGTGCCAGCAGTCCCGGGACAGGGCTTGAAAAACTGTTTTTT
>-|TRBJ2-2|TRBV4-3|-
CASSQELGGTGELFF
TGCGCCAGCAGCCAAGAGCTTGGCGGTACCGGGGAGCTGTTTTTT
>TRBD2|TRBJ2-1|TRBV20-1|few
CSAKTSFGSYNEQFF
TGCAGTGCAAAGACTAGCTTTGGCTCCTACAATGAGCAGTTCTTC
>-|TRBJ1-1|TRBV10-1|-
CASTGGVWTEAFF
TGCGCCAGCACGGGGGGGGTATGGACTGAAGCTTTCTTT
>-|TRBJ1-1|TRBV27|-
CASSAGRGEAFF
TGTGCCAGCAGCGCAGGTCGAGGCGAAGCTTTCTTT
>-|TRBJ1-2|TRBV6-5|few
CASSYPGAVYGYTF
TGTGCCAGCAGTTACCCCGGGGCTGTCTATGGCTACACCTTC
>-|TRBJ2-1|TRBV20-1|-
CSARDRGSTYNEQFF
TGCAGTGCTAGAGATCGGGGCTCCACGTACAATGAGCAGTTCTTC
>-|TRBJ2-3|TRBV28|many
CASSFWGSESLFTDTQYF
TGTGCCAGCAGTTTTTGGGGGAGCGAGAGTCTGTTCACAGATACGCAGTATTTT
>TRBD1|TRBJ1-6|TRBV4-3|-
CASRYRGENSPLHF
TGCGCCAGCAGATACAGGGGAGAGAATTCACCCCTCCACTTT
>-|TRBJ1-5|TRBV9|few
CASSVGERQPQHF
TGTGCCAGCAGCGTAGGAGAGCGTCAGCCCCAGCATTTT
>TRBD2|TRBJ2-5|TRBV29-1|-
CSALWAERGDQETQYF
TGCAGCGCCCTTTGGGCCGAGCGGGGGGATCAAGAGACCCAGTACTTC
>-|TRBJ2-5|TRBV5-1|-
CASSLPGEQETQYF
TGCGCCAGCAGCTTGCCCGGCGAGCAAGAGACCCAGTACTTC
>TRBD1|TRBJ1-1|TRBV6-5|few
CATFRGTEAFF
TGTGCCACCTTCAGGGGGACTGAAGCTTTCTTT
>-|TRBJ2-6|TRBV4-1|many
CASSQPLGTPATGANVLTF
TGCGCCAGCAGCCAACCCCTCGGGACTCCCGCGACTGGGGCCAACGTCCTGACTTTC
>-|TRBJ1-1|TRBV4-1|once
CASSLTTLGPLNTEAFF
TGCGCCAGCAGCCTGACTACCCTGGGACCGTTGAACACTGAAGCTTTCTTT